Detailed here is one T cell receptor beta chain. This clone showed up just a few times. Its antigen has not been determined. Per-base qualities were not stored, and no clone one base away is much larger. The data derive from a study of cytomegalovirus exposure and HLA in healthy donors (dated by TCRdb to about 2017). In the study overall: An earlier analysis of roughly 630 of the donors reported 250 to 300 Gb of sequence data and 117 million unique TCR beta sequences from around 200 million T cells. An early release that covered about 600 HLA-typed donors contained about 300 gigabases of sequencing data and tens of millions of unique TCR sequences. Of the roughly 420 genotyped donors, 80% to 90% were placed in the genetic ancestry cluster associated with self-reported Caucasian donors. The aim of the study was to test whether cataloging public T cell receptors could identify signatures of past pathogen exposure. The study used immunosequencing to profile the T cell repertoires of 600 to 850 subjects and linked those repertoires to cytomegalovirus serostatus. In addition to the first cohort of 666 subjects, a separate validation cohort of around 110 different subjects was used. To predict cytomegalovirus infection status, the study combined high-throughput TCR immunosequencing, statistical association of individual TCRs with disease status, and machine learning. A later analysis re-examined previously published TCR beta repertoires from roughly 650 donors and added high-resolution HLA genotyping to investigate patterns of TCR occurrence. In the later analysis, no new phenotypic data were used to find candidate immune exposures; instead, reliance was placed on TCR beta sequences and their occurrence across donors. To decide whether each TCR beta V gene segment behaved as functional or pseudogenic, an earlier analysis of some 580 of the donors relied on high-throughput TCR beta sequencing. Donor age, sex, ethnicity and CMV serostatus were compiled together with the repertoire data. A later genetic analysis took genome-wide SNP genotypes for about three fifths of the roughly 670 donors and used that subset as a discovery cohort. Every repertoire in the discovery cohort had been generated on one and the same sequencing platform. HLA typing included class I and class II loci at four-digit resolution. Typing coverage varied by locus: roughly 620-640 donors for A, B, C, DRB1 and DQB1; roughly 510 for DQA1; nearly 610 for DPA1; approximately 470 for DPB1. Roughly 5 DR-DQ haplotypes were handled as single units for association and clustering, since linkage in the cohort was strong. On average, 235,054 unique TCR beta nucleotide sequences were sequenced per donor among roughly 430 genotyped donors of the cohort, with roughly 18% of those sequences being non-productive. Study-wide conclusions, independent of this receptor: At a false discovery rate of 0.05, a later analysis linked fewer than 20,000 TCR beta sequences to specific HLA alleles. A further reported finding was that TCR beta sequences accurately predicted the HLA-A and HLA-B alleles for most subjects in the first cohort. A later analysis reported that several top co-occurrence clusters appeared linked to parvovirus B19, influenza, CMV and Epstein-Barr virus. The classifier was reported to diagnose cytomegalovirus status with high specificity and sensitivity in both the original and validation cohorts. Because counts were too low, seventeen rarely observed V segments, including chromosome 9 orphons, were excluded from the earlier analysis of roughly 580 of the donors. Most CMV-associated TCR beta chains appeared to be HLA-restricted in a later analysis, and the HLA associations seemed to be driven largely by CMV exposure. The authors suggested that the approach could potentially be generalized to other disease states and immunological phenotypes. Only TCR beta chains were sequenced in this cohort, and the absence of alpha or paired-chain data limited detectable features. Strong co-occurrence of HLA alleles, especially DR and DQ, made assigning TCR associations to individual alleles difficult. In a later genetic analysis, fewer N-insertions in productive TCRs were reported among donors in an Asian-associated ancestry cluster than the roughly 700-donor mean. The sequencing pipeline was judged likely to have produced a cluster of highly shared sequence variants as a technical artifact. A total of 150 to 200 TCR beta chains were listed by the study as associated with cytomegalovirus. A few of the identified cytomegalovirus-associated TCR beta chains were confirmed in vitro to be specific for cytomegalovirus antigens. In a later analysis, TCR association rates were found to vary across HLA loci, with the most associated TCRs seen for DRB1 alleles and the fewest for HLA-C alleles. Correlated functional status among segregating V segments might reflect linkage disequilibrium, but an unknown experimental factor could not be ruled out. Most TCR sequences were seen in very few donors, while some public TCRs were found in many individuals. CMV serostatus was the only immune exposure information available for the cohort. Roughly uniform sequencing depth across donors was assumed in presence/absence analyses, although this assumption may not hold. Because the 87-base-pair reads could not distinguish some IMGT-functional V segments, including TRBV6-2 and TRBV6-3, those segments were excluded. Because some donors lacked HLA typing at each locus, the association tests relied only on the typed subset. A later genetic analysis associated a missense DCLRE1C variant with V-gene and J-gene trimming of TCR beta chains, and an independent cohort replicated the association. In a later analysis, HLA-associated TCR beta chains were found to be more clonally expanded and to have lower generation probabilities than equally common non-associated chains. In an earlier analysis of about 540 of the donors, most TCR beta V segments were observed in productive rearrangements about 87% or about 30% of the time, broadly matching IMGT annotations.

The cohort consisted of some 670 healthy bone marrow donors. At the time of sampling, every cohort member was nominally healthy, though immune exposures that went unrecorded were likely present. The donor was CMV seronegative and was included in the group of 352 seronegative cohort members. A peripheral blood sample was provided by each donor, and peripheral blood mononuclear cells were used for TCR beta sequencing. Genomic DNA was extracted from the blood cell samples with the Qiagen DNeasy Blood Extraction Kit. Libraries came from the immunoSEQ multiplex PCR assay. For the multiplex PCR, a mixture combining 60 forward primers for TCR Vbeta segments and 13 reverse primers for TCR Jbeta segments was used. The CDR3 region of rearranged TCR beta genes was amplified from genomic DNA by a multiplex PCR assay. On the Illumina HiSeq System, the amplified TCR beta libraries were sequenced as 87-base-pair reads. Per the original workflow: A later analysis counted 75 million to 100 million unique TCR beta chains across the 666 repertoires, and around 9.9 million of these chains were shared by at least two donors. A nearest-neighbor algorithm error-corrected the raw reads and collapsed the reads into unique sequences, merging closely related sequences to remove PCR and sequencing errors. To assign V, D and J gene segments, CDR3 sequences were aligned to IMGT reference sequences. For a sequence to be retained, at least a six-nucleotide match to both a V gene segment and a J gene segment was required. Rearrangements were called productive when the CDR3 lacked stop codons and stayed in frame with V and J; all others were non-productive. CDR3 was defined by IMGT convention, running from the second conserved V-encoded cysteine to the conserved J-encoded phenylalanine. The earlier analysis of about 530 of the donors excluded any sequence lacking an unambiguous match to a single V gene segment. An earlier analysis of approximately 590 of the donors classified V segments as functional when productive rearrangements were above 56.7% and as segregating when the standard deviation between donors was above 5%. A statistical classification framework was developed to diagnose cytomegalovirus status using the catalog of TCR beta chain sequences. In a later analysis, V and J genes were assigned by comparing TCR nucleotide sequences against IMGT/GENE-DB human TR gene sequences. A later analysis assigned CDR3 sequences and most-parsimonious VDJ recombination scenarios with the TCRdist pipeline. In a later analysis, each TCR beta chain was defined by its CDR3 amino acid sequence together with its V-gene family, and reads without a unique V-gene family were excluded. A later analysis removed 500 to 650 highly shared, low-generation-probability nucleotide sequences to deal with suspected cross-contamination and a sequencing artifact. For each public chain, a later analysis derived a clonal expansion index from normalized ranks of inferred template counts within each repertoire. In a later analysis, generation probabilities were computed using a VDJ recombination model fitted to out-of-frame rearrangements, and the results were checked against IGoR. In a later analysis, TCR-TCR, TCR-HLA and TCR-CMV co-occurrence was scored with hypergeometric tests, and a repertoire-size bias correction was applied to TCR pairs. To estimate false discovery rates, a later analysis permuted the HLA or CMV assignments 20 times. In a later analysis, co-occurring TCRs were grouped using DBSCAN, and TCRdist sequence similarity was added for clustering within HLA-allele-positive subsets. Co-occurrence clustering excluded repertoires with fewer than 30,000 or more than 120,000 public chains, plus five with anomalous nucleotide sharing. The source is immuneACCESS, and TCRdb retained only in-frame sequences with V and J called. Part of the clones is not carried over; for the studies checked, unresolved V genes explain less than half of this, and the remainder is unexplained. Clonal size and the V and J genes are those of that table, whereas D and trimming came from the DNA. This sample has 200,000 to 250,000 clones in its table, and approximately 80% of those were observed once. The ten largest clones represent over 1.1% of the sample.

CDR1 and CDR2 were assigned from the germline V gene as LGHNA and YSLEER. The CDR3 goes from the cysteine to the phenylalanine over 19 residues. The read is trimmed to its CDR3 DNA, 57 bases read in frame from base 1. V and J are truncated by 0 bases and 7 bases respectively, leaving an intervening sequence of 27 bases. The receptor was isolated from a girl between 10 and 17 years old in good health and CMV-seronegative. Sequenced input: PBMCs. The rearranged segments are TRBV4-3 and TRBJ1-1; there is no confident call for the D gene. The CDR3 protein sequence reads: CASSQEMDFGRTTGYEAFF. The sequenced DNA: TGCGCCAGCAGCCAAGAGATGGACTTTGGTCGAACCACGGGGTATGAAGCTTTCTTT.